Here is one TCR beta chain with its context. Its antigen is not known. The data were obtained in a study of CD8 T cells in ankylosing spondylitis. Trimming took 5 bases from V and 8 from J, leaving 13 bases between them. The CDR3 contains 13 residues. Germline loops: CDR1 SGHAT, CDR2 FQNNGV. Using its own MiXCR run on the 5' RACE reads, TCRdb lists one record per CDR3 protein. The table shows under 250,000 distinct CDR3 sequences, with about 11% occurring only once. Broader study findings: Before this, some motif variants had been reported in reactive arthritis synovial fluid and blood. Among TCR beta sequences, a motif of under 10 highly homologous variants appeared characteristic of ankylosing spondylitis blood.

The sequenced sample was blood, either unsorted or a sorted T cell fraction (not recorded which). The chain carries TRBV11-2 and TRBJ2-1; D is possibly TRBD2 (5 bases). The TCR sequence derives from a male donor with ankylosing spondylitis or in good health (not recorded which). This CDR3 reads CASSPGGWDEQFF. CDR3 DNA sequence: TGTGCCAGCAGCCCAGGAGGATGGGATGAGCAGTTCTTC.